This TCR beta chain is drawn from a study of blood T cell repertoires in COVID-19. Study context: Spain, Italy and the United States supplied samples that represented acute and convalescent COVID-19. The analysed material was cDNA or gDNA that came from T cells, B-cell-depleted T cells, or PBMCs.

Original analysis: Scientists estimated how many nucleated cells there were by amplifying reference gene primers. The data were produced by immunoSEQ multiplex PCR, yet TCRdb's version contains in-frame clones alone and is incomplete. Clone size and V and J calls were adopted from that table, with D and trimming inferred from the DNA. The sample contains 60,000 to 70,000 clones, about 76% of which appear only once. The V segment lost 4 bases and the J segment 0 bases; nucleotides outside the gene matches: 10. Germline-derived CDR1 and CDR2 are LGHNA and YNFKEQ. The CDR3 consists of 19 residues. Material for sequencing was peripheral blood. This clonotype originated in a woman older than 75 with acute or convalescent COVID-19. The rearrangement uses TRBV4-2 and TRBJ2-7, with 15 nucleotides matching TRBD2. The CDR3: CASSRPRGLAGGGSYEQYF. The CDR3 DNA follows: TGTGCCAGCAGCCGCCCGCGGGGACTAGCGGGAGGTGGCTCCTACGAGCAGTACTTC.